These T cell receptor beta chains were read from a single sample in a study of PD-1 blockade in classical Hodgkin lymphoma. The table came from immunoSEQ multiplex PCR; TCRdb's copy has only in-frame clones and leaves some out. Of about 14,000 clones in the sample, around four fifths were seen once. Here the sequenced sample was peripheral blood mononuclear cells (PBMCs), taken before the second cycle of nivolumab. The receptor set was obtained from a human donor with classical Hodgkin lymphoma. Each CDR3 is given with its conserved first and last residue. D genes are given only for firm matches.

j_call d_call v_call cdr3_aa
TRBJ2-3 NA TRBV7-2 CASSLVPFVAESTDTQYF
TRBJ1-2 NA TRBV6-5 CASSLDGGYGYTF
TRBJ2-3 TRBD1 TRBV7-6 CASSRDRGLKDTQYF
TRBJ2-7 NA TRBV28 CASSLYYEQYF
TRBJ2-5 NA TRBV9 CASSVAAGQETQYF
TRBJ2-2 NA TRBV2 CASKLGSTTGELFF
TRBJ1-4 TRBD1 TRBV27 CASSSPRDREGGNEKLFF
TRBJ1-6 NA TRBV19 CASSIGQANSPLHF
TRBJ2-2 NA TRBV5-1 CASSLAVGDTGELFF
TRBJ2-7 TRBD1 TRBV5-4 CASSTGTDATGQYF
TRBJ1-3 TRBD1 TRBV7-6 CASSSRTGVVGNTIYF
TRBJ2-3 NA TRBV18 CASSPASPSTDTQYF
TRBJ2-5 NA TRBV18 CASSPLTGSQETQYF
TRBJ1-4 NA TRBV9 CASSPTGTTNEKLFF
TRBJ2-1 NA TRBV7-9 CASSLEVGRSYNEQFF
TRBJ1-1 TRBD1 TRBV19 CASSIVPGGQGTEAFF
TRBJ1-2 TRBD1 TRBV27 CASSPHSGTAGNYGYTF
TRBJ2-3 NA TRBV7-3 CASSLKPPDTQYF
TRBJ1-1 NA TRBV28 CASSLRQFNAEAFF
TRBJ2-3 NA TRBV5-6 CASSYGLTDTQYF
TRBJ2-5 NA TRBV14 CASSQGLGETQYF
TRBJ2-5 NA TRBV6-6 CASSRTAGETQYF
TRBJ2-1 TRBD1 TRBV19 CASSRQGNIYNEQFF
TRBJ1-1 NA TRBV25-1 CASSERRTGLGTEAFF
TRBJ1-1 TRBD1 TRBV7-8 CASSFYRGRGTEAFF
TRBJ2-6 NA TRBV5-4 CASSLSTMGGANVLTF
TRBJ2-5 NA TRBV2 CASSEQGRGETQYF
TRBJ2-3 TRBD2 TRBV5-4 CASSLVAGAPDTQYF
TRBJ1-1 NA TRBV11-1 CASSLALATAEAFF
TRBJ2-3 NA TRBV5-1 CASNPFGTVSTDTQYF
TRBJ2-3 TRBD2 TRBV9 CASSDRGGGNTDTQYF
TRBJ2-2 TRBD1 TRBV4-1 CASSPPQGTDTGELFF
TRBJ2-3 NA TRBV7-6 CASSPRLADTQYF
TRBJ1-3 TRBD1 TRBV9 CASSSQGDRGNTIYF
TRBJ2-1 TRBD2 TRBV2 CASSDGGGSYNEQFF
TRBJ2-2 NA TRBV6-5 CASSYSRRGNGELFF
TRBJ1-2 TRBD1 TRBV4-3 CASSQDTPTRQGASF
TRBJ1-4 NA TRBV2 CASSEGGITNEKLFF
TRBJ1-5 NA TRBV7-2 CASTTDRRNQPQHF
TRBJ2-1 NA TRBV28 CASIESAGGYNEQFF
TRBJ2-5 TRBD2 TRBV5-4 CASSWGGGAQETQYF
TRBJ2-4 NA TRBV5-4 CASSSDRAKNIQYF
TRBJ1-1 NA TRBV7-2 CASSRPSWDTEAFF
TRBJ1-2 NA TRBV14 CASSQEGVGGENGYTF
TRBJ1-1 NA TRBV6-5 CASSYSGRMNTEAFF
TRBJ2-5 TRBD2 TRBV5-4 CASSLITSGGGLETQYF
TRBJ1-6 NA TRBV14 CASSQAKVGSYNSPLHF